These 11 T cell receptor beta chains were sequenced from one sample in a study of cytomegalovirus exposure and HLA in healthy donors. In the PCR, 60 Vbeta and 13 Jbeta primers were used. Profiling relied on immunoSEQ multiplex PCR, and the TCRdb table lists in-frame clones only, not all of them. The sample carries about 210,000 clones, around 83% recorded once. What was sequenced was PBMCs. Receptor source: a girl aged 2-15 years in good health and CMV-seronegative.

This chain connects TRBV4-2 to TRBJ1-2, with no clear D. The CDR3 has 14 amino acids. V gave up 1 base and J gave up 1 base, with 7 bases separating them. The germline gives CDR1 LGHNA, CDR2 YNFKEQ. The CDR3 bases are TGTGCCAGCAGCCAAGGAACAGTTAACTATGGCTACACCTTC. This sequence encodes CASSQGTVNYGYTF.

CDR3 loop: CASSLSGSPLHF. DNA of the CDR3: TGTGCCAGCAGCTTGTCCGGTTCACCCCTCCACTTT. This chain joins TRBV7-8 and TRBJ1-6, with unresolved D. V was trimmed by 3 bases and J by 9 bases, leaving 6 bases between them. The CDR3 has 12 residues. In germline, CDR1 is SGHVS, CDR2 FQNEAQ.

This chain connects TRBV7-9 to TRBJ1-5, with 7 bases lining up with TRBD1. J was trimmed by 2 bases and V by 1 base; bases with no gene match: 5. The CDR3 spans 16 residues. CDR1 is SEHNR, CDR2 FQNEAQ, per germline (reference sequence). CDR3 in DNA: TGTGCCAGCAGCTTAGTGATAGGGGGCGGCAATCAGCCCCAGCATTTT. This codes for CASSLVIGGGNQPQHF.

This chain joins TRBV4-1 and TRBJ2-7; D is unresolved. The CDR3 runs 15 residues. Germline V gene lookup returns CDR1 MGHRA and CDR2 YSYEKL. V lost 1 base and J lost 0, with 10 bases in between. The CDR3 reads CASSQGGGSSYEQYF. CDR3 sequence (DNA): TGCGCCAGCAGCCAAGGTGGCGGAAGCTCCTACGAGCAGTACTTC.

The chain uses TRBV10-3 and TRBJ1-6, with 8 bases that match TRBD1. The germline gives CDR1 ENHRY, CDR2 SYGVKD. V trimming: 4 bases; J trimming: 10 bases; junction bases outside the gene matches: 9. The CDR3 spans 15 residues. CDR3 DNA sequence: TGTGCCATCAGTGTTCGGACAGGGCGAAACTCACCCCTCCACTTT. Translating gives CAISVRTGRNSPLHF.

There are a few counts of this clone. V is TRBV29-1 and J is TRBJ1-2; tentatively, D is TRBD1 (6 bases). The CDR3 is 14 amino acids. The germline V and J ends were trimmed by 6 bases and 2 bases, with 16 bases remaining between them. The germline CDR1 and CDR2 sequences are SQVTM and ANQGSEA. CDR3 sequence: CSVALPGANYGYTF. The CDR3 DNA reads TGCAGCGTAGCTTTGCCAGGGGCGAACTATGGCTACACCTTC.

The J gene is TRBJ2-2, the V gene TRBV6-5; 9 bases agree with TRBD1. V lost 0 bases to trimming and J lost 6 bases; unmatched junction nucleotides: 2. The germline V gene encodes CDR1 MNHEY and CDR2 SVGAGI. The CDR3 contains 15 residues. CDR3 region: CASSYSGQGAGELFF. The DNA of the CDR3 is TGTGCCAGCAGTTACTCGGGACAGGGAGCCGGGGAGCTGTTTTTT.

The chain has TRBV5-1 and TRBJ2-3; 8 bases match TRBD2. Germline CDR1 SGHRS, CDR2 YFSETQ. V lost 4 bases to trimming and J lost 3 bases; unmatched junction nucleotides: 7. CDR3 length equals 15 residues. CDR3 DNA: TGCGCCAGCAGCCCCCGGGGGGGCAATACAGATACGCAGTATTTT. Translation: CASSPRGGNTDTQYF.

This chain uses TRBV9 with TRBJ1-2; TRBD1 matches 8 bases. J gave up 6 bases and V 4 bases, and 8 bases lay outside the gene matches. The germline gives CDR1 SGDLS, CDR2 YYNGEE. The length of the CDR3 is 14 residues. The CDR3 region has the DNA TGTGCCAGCAGCCTTAGCGGACAGGGTGATGGCTACACCTTC. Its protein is CASSLSGQGDGYTF.

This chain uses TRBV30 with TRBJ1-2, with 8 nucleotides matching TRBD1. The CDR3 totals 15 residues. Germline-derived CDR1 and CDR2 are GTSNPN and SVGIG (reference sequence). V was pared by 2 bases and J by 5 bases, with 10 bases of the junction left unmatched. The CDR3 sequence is CAWSPPDRVRYGYTF. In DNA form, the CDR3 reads TGTGCCTGGAGTCCACCGGACAGGGTCCGATATGGCTACACCTTC.

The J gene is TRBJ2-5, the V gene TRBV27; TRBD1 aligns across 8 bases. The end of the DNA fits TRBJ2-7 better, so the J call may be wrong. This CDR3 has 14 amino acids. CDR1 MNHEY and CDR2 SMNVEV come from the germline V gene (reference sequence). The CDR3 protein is CASSFGQGGYEQYF. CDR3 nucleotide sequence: TGTGCCAGCAGTTTTGGACAGGGCGGCTACGAGCAGTACTTC.